This T cell receptor (beta chain) was recorded in a study of cytomegalovirus exposure and HLA in healthy donors. PCR primers comprised 60 Vbeta and 13 Jbeta primers. Sequencing used immunoSEQ multiplex PCR; TCRdb keeps in-frame clones, though not all of them. The sample data list about 140,000 clones. This CDR3 is 16 amino acids long. Trimming removed 0 bases from V and 0 bases from J, with 9 bases in between. Per germline, CDR1 SGHRS and CDR2 YFSETQ. Sequenced sample: PBMCs. The origin of this receptor is a woman aged 18-29 years in good health and CMV-seronegative. V and J are TRBV5-1 and TRBJ2-2; maybe TRBD2 (6 bases). The CDR3, as DNA: TGCGCCAGCAGCTTGGGCGGGACTGCGAACACCGGGGAGCTGTTTTTT. This translates into CASSLGGTANTGELFF.